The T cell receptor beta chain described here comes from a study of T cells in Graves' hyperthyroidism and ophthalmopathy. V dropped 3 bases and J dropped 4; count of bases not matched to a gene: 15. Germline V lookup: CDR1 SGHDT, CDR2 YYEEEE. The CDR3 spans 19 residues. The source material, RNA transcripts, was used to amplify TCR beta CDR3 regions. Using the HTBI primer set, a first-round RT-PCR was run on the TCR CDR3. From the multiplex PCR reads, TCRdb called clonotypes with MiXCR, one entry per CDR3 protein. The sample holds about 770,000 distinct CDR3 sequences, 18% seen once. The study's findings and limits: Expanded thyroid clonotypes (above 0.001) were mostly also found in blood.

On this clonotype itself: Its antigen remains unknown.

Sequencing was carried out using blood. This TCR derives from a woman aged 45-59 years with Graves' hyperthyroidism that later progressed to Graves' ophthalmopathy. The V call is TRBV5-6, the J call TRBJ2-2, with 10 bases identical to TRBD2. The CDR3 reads CASSSGVAGGASGTGELFF. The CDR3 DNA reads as TGTGCCAGCAGCTCCGGGGTAGCGGGGGGAGCCTCGGGCACCGGGGAGCTGTTTTTT.